Given below is one TCR beta chain in context. The antigen this receptor binds is unknown. Trimming removed 10 bases from V and 3 bases from J, leaving 18 bases between the germline ends. Sequences LNHDA (CDR1) and SQIVND (CDR2) are obtained from the germline V gene (reference sequence). The CDR3 measures 14 amino acids from cysteine to phenylalanine. The entry retains the CDR3 DNA only, 42 bases that are in frame from base 1. The cohort comprised several hundred healthy bone marrow donors. Cohort members were all nominally healthy when sampled, although unrecorded immune exposures were likely present. The donor was CMV seronegative and belonged to the group of around 400 seronegative cohort members. A peripheral blood sample was collected from each donor, and TCR beta sequencing was performed on peripheral blood mononuclear cells. The Qiagen DNeasy Blood Extraction Kit was used to extract genomic DNA from the blood cell samples.

This entry belongs to a study of cytomegalovirus exposure and HLA in healthy donors (dated by TCRdb to 2016 to 2017). As for the study more broadly: According to an earlier analysis of 550 to 750 of the donors, some 180 million T cells yielded 117 million unique TCR beta sequences and 276 Gb of sequence data. An early release covering 500 to 750 HLA-typed donors comprised about 320 gigabases of sequencing data and roughly 85 million unique TCR sequences. Of the 398 genotyped donors, approximately 83% fell in the genetic ancestry cluster associated with self-reported Caucasian donors. The study aimed to test whether signatures of past pathogen exposure could be identified by cataloging public T cell receptors. Using immunosequencing, the study profiled T cell repertoires from 640 or so subjects and related those repertoires to cytomegalovirus serostatus. In addition to the first cohort of 500 to 850 subjects, a separate validation cohort of 130 or so different subjects was used. The study combined high-throughput TCR immunosequencing, statistical association of individual TCRs with disease status, and machine learning to predict cytomegalovirus infection status. A later analysis re-analyzed previously published TCR beta repertoires from 666 donors and added high-resolution HLA genotyping to study TCR occurrence patterns. The later analysis used no new phenotypic data to find candidate immune exposures, relying instead on TCR beta sequences and their occurrence across donors. To decide whether each TCR beta V gene segment behaved as functional or pseudogenic, an earlier analysis of some 600 of the donors relied on high-throughput TCR beta sequencing. Donor age, sex, ethnicity and CMV serostatus were compiled alongside the repertoire data. A later genetic analysis used genome-wide SNP genotypes for about 60% of the 666 donors, treating that subset as a discovery cohort. Every discovery cohort repertoire had been produced on one sequencing platform. HLA typing covered class I and class II loci at four-digit resolution. The number of typed donors differed by locus: about 620-640 for A, B, C, DRB1 and DQB1; approximately 520 for DQA1; roughly 600 for DPA1; and about 450 for DPB1. Roughly five DR-DQ haplotypes were treated as single units for association and clustering because of strong linkage in the cohort. Among 398 genotyped donors of the cohort, an average of approximately 240,000 unique TCR beta nucleotide sequences were sequenced per donor, about a sixth of them non-productive. Summary of the overall study and its limitations: In a later analysis, HLA-associated TCR beta chains were found to be more clonally expanded and to have lower generation probabilities than equally common non-associated chains. A later analysis found that most CMV-associated TCR beta chains appeared HLA-restricted, with HLA associations seemingly driven largely by CMV exposure. HLA typing was unavailable for some donors at each locus, so association tests used only the typed subset. A cluster of highly shared sequence variants was judged likely to be a technical artifact of the sequencing pipeline. The authors suggested that the approach could potentially be extended to other disease states and immunological phenotypes. The study listed 150 to 200 TCR beta chains as associated with cytomegalovirus. In vitro tests confirmed that a few of the cytomegalovirus-associated TCR beta chains recognize cytomegalovirus antigens. Because counts were too low, some 16 rarely observed V segments, including chromosome 9 orphons, were excluded from the earlier analysis of several hundred of the donors. Immune exposure information for the cohort was limited to CMV serostatus. Because the 87-base-pair reads could not distinguish some IMGT-functional V segments, including TRBV6-2 and TRBV6-3, those segments were excluded. V-gene and J-gene trimming of TCR beta chains was associated with a missense DCLRE1C variant in a later genetic analysis, and the association was replicated in an independent cohort. Most TCR sequences were observed very rarely across donors, whereas some public TCRs were present in many individuals. According to a later analysis, TCR association rates differed among HLA loci, with DRB1 alleles showing the most associated TCRs and HLA-C alleles showing the fewest. In this cohort, only TCR beta chains were sequenced, and detectable features were limited by the absence of alpha or paired-chain data. According to a later analysis, parvovirus B19, influenza, CMV and Epstein-Barr virus appeared linked to several top co-occurrence clusters. According to a later genetic analysis, donors in an Asian-associated ancestry cluster had fewer N-insertions in productive TCRs than the approximately 650-donor mean. Cytomegalovirus status was reported to be diagnosed by the classifier with high specificity and sensitivity in both the original and validation cohorts. At a false discovery rate of 0.05, a later analysis linked 15,000 to 20,000 TCR beta sequences to specific HLA alleles. Broadly in line with IMGT annotations, most TCR beta V segments showed up in productive rearrangements about 87% or about 30% of the time in an earlier analysis of about 500 of the donors. A further reported finding was that TCR beta sequences accurately predicted the HLA-A and HLA-B alleles for most subjects in the first cohort. The presence/absence analyses assumed that sequencing depth was roughly uniform across donors, and that assumption may not be true. Linkage disequilibrium might explain the correlated functional status among segregating V segments, but an unknown experimental factor could not be excluded. Strong co-occurrence of HLA alleles, especially DR and DQ, made assigning TCR associations to individual alleles difficult.

Libraries came from the immunoSEQ multiplex PCR assay. For the multiplex PCR, a mixture combining 60 forward primers for TCR Vbeta segments and 13 reverse primers for TCR Jbeta segments was used. The CDR3 region of rearranged TCR beta genes was amplified from genomic DNA by a multiplex PCR assay. The amplified TCR beta libraries were sequenced on the Illumina HiSeq System as 87-base-pair reads. In the original analysis: In a later analysis, some 80 million unique TCR beta chains were counted across the roughly 610 repertoires, and approximately 11 million of these chains were shared by at least two donors. A nearest-neighbor algorithm error-corrected the raw reads and collapsed the reads into unique sequences, merging closely related sequences to remove PCR and sequencing errors. V, D and J gene segments were assigned by aligning CDR3 sequences to IMGT reference sequences. Each retained sequence needed at least a six-nucleotide match to both a V gene segment and a J gene segment. A rearrangement was called productive if the CDR3 had no stop codons and remained in frame with V and J, and every other rearrangement was called non-productive. Following IMGT convention, CDR3 was defined as the stretch from the second conserved V-encoded cysteine up to the conserved J-encoded phenylalanine. The earlier analysis of about 640 of the donors excluded any sequence lacking an unambiguous match to a single V gene segment. An earlier analysis of about 600 of the donors called V segments functional above 56.7% productive rearrangements and segregating when the between-donor standard deviation exceeded 5%. A statistical classification framework was built for diagnosing cytomegalovirus status from the catalog of TCR beta chain sequences. In a later analysis, TCR nucleotide sequences were compared against IMGT/GENE-DB human TR gene sequences so that V and J genes could be assigned. Using the TCRdist pipeline, a later analysis assigned CDR3 sequences along with most-parsimonious VDJ recombination scenarios. In a later analysis, every TCR beta chain was defined by the combination of its CDR3 amino acid sequence and its V-gene family, and reads without a unique V-gene family were dropped. To address suspected cross-contamination and a sequencing artifact, a later analysis removed some 620 highly shared, low-generation-probability nucleotide sequences. In a later analysis, a clonal expansion index was calculated for each public chain from normalized within-repertoire ranks of inferred template counts. Generation probabilities in a later analysis came from a VDJ recombination model fitted to out-of-frame rearrangements, and those results were checked against IGoR. In a later analysis, TCR-TCR, TCR-HLA and TCR-CMV co-occurrence was scored with hypergeometric tests, and a repertoire-size bias correction was applied to TCR pairs. A later analysis estimated false discovery rates by permuting HLA or CMV assignments 20 times. In a later analysis, co-occurring TCRs were grouped with DBSCAN, and TCRdist sequence similarity was added when clustering was performed within HLA-allele-positive subsets. Co-occurrence clustering excluded repertoires with fewer than 30,000 or more than 120,000 public chains, plus five with anomalous nucleotide sharing. TCRdb limited this immuneACCESS table to in-frame rearrangements with V and J called. A share of clones is missing; checked studies link under half to unresolved V genes, and the rest is unexplained. Clone size and the V and J calls come from that table; the DNA yielded D and trimming. The sample table records more than 60,000 clones. The ten largest account for around 15% of the sample.

The sequenced sample consisted of PBMCs. This TCR was recovered from a boy aged 10-17 years in good health and CMV-seronegative. Recombination joined TRBV19 with TRBJ1-2; a tentative D call is TRBD1 (6 bases match). The sequenced DNA: TGTGCCACCACACCGGGACAAGGGGACTATGGCTACACCTTC. Its protein reads: CATTPGQGDYGYTF. With the rest looked up from the reference TRBV19 and TRBJ1-2 genes rather than sequenced, the full variable domain is DGGITQSPKYLFRKEGQNVTLSCEQNLNHDAMYWYRQDPGQGLRLIYYSQIVNDFQKGDIAEGYSVSREKKESFPLTVTSAQKNPTAFYLCATTPGQGDYGYTFGSGTRLTVV.